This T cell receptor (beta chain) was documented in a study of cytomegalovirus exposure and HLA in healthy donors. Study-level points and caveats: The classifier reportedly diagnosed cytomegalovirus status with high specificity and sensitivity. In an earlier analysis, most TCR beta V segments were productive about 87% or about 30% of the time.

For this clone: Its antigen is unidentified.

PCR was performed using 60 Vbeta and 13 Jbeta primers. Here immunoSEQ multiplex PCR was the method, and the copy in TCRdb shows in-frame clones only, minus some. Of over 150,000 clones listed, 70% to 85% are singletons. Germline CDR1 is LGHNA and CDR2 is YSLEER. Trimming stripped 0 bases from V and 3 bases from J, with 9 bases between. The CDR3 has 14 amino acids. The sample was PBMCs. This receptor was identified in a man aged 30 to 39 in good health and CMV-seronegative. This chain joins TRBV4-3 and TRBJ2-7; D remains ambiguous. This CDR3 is CASSQELAFYEQYF. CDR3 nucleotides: TGCGCCAGCAGCCAAGAATTGGCCTTCTACGAGCAGTACTTC.